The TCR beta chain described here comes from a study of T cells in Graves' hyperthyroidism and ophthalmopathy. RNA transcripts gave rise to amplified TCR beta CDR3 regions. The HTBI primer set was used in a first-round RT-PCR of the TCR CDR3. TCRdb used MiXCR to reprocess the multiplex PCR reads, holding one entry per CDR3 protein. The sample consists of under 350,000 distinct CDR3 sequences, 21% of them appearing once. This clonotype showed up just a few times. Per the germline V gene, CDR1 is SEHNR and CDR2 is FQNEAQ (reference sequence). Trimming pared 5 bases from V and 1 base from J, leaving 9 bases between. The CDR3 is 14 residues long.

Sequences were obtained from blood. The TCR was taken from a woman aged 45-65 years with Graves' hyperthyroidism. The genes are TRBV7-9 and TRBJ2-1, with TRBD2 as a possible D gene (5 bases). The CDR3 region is CASSPTSSYNEQFF. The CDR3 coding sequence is TGTGCCAGCAGCCCCACTAGTTCCTACAATGAGCAGTTCTTC.